Sequencing of this T cell receptor (beta chain) was carried out in a study of T-cell memory formation after mild COVID-19. TCRdb re-called the 5' RACE reads with MiXCR, one entry per CDR3 protein. The sample carries roughly 130,000 distinct CDR3 sequences, 16% recorded once. This clonotype has only one observation. The length of the CDR3 is 12 residues. V lost 1 base and J lost 6, with 7 bases in between. The sequence derives from an adult woman who had mild COVID-19 (a few samples of this study predate the infection). Cell type and time point are not known. V and J are TRBV12-3 or TRBV12-4 and TRBJ2-7; no clear D gene. Sequencing input: PBMCs or a T cell subset sorted from them (not recorded which). This chain's CDR3 is CASSLGAGEQYF. The CDR3 DNA reads as TGTGCCAGCAGTTTAGGGGCAGGCGAGCAGTACTTC.